Following are 18 T cell receptor beta chains from one sample sequenced in a study of blood T cell repertoires in COVID-19. Clones were read by immunoSEQ multiplex PCR, and TCRdb kept only the in-frame ones, dropping some. The sample has around 140,000 clones, around 87% seen once. Sequenced input: peripheral blood. Receptor source: a man older than 75 with acute or convalescent COVID-19.

The J gene is TRBJ2-3, the V gene TRBV5-1; 15 nucleotides match TRBD2. Germline V CDR1 and CDR2: SGHRS, YFSETQ. V dropped 4 bases and J dropped 3; count of bases not matched to a gene: 12. The CDR3 totals 19 residues. The CDR3 region has the DNA TGCGCCAGCAGCCCGGGACTAGCGGGGGGCCGGGGGAGAACAGATACGCAGTATTTT. This codes for CASSPGLAGGRGRTDTQYF.

The chain combines TRBV18 with TRBJ2-2; D possibly corresponds to TRBD2 (6 bases). The CDR3 totals 16 residues. The germline gives CDR1 KGHSH, CDR2 LQKENI. Trimming took off 6 bases at V and 5 bases at J, with 19 bases between the two ends. The CDR3 sequence: CASSPTLRGGTGELFF. The CDR3 region has the DNA TGTGCCAGCTCCCCCACGTTAAGGGGAGGAACCGGGGAGCTGTTTTTT.

This sequence joins TRBV19 and TRBJ2-7, with a possible D match to TRBD2 (5 bases). V lost 5 bases, J lost 5 bases, and 19 bases lay in between. This CDR3 has 15 residues. CDR1 and CDR2 (germline): LNHDA, SQIVND (reference sequence). CDR3 nucleotide sequence: TGTGCCAGTAGTCCGGGCCTATTCCCCGGGGACGAGCAGTACTTC. Translation gives CASSPGLFPGDEQYF.

The chain uses TRBV5-1 and TRBJ1-1; the D gene is possibly TRBD1 (6 bases). The CDR3 runs 14 residues. Trimming left V 4 bases short and J 4 bases short, with 14 bases between. CDR1 and CDR2 (germline): SGHRS, YFSETQ. The CDR3 DNA is TGCGCCAGCAGCGGGGGCGGGGGCGGCACTGAAGCTTTCTTT. Translated: CASSGGGGGTEAFF. Together with reference TRBV5-1 and TRBJ1-1, the CDR3 gives the full variable domain: KAGVTQTPRYLIKTRGQQVTLSCSPISGHRSVSWYQQTPGQGLQFLFEYFSETQRNKGNFPGRFSGRQFSNSRSEMNVSTLELGDSALYLCASSGGGGGTEAFFGQGTRLTVV.

The genes are TRBV18 and TRBJ1-5, with a weak D call TRBD1 (5 bases). The CDR3 sequence is 13 residues long. With 3 bases removed from V and 10 bases from J, the gap between germline ends came to 13 bases. Germline assignment: CDR1 KGHSH and CDR2 LQKENI. CDR3 sequence: CASSPGPADPQHF. In DNA form, the CDR3 reads TGTGCCAGCTCACCGGGGCCCGCCGACCCCCAGCATTTT.

The chain is built from TRBV6-6 and TRBJ1-2; 7 bases agree with TRBD1. The CDR3 is 13 residues long. Germline V gene data show CDR1 as MNHNY and CDR2 as SVGAGI (reference sequence). The ends lost 2 bases at V and 3 bases at J; junction bases unmatched: 0. The CDR3 loop reads CASSYGTDYGYTF. DNA for the CDR3: TGTGCCAGCAGTTACGGGACAGACTATGGCTACACCTTC.

J is TRBJ2-7 and V is TRBV30; 9 nucleotides line up with TRBD1. J lost 7 bases, V lost 2 bases, and 15 bases had no gene match. The CDR3 sequence is 16 residues long. Germline CDR1 and CDR2: GTSNPN and SVGIG (reference sequence). The CDR3 DNA is TGTGCCTGGAGTAGAACGCCGGGACAGGGCTTTGAGGAGCAGTACTTC. Amino acid sequence: CAWSRTPGQGFEEQYF.

The chain has TRBV6-4 and TRBJ1-5; 7 bases are a match to TRBD1. The CDR3 loop spans 18 amino acids. The trim removed 7 bases at V and 5 bases at J, leaving 20 bases unmatched. Germline CDR1 MRHNA, CDR2 SNTAGT. Here the CDR3 reads CASTPLAPGQWMDQPQHF. The CDR3 coding sequence is TGTGCCAGCACCCCTCTGGCCCCGGGACAGTGGATGGATCAGCCCCAGCATTTT.

The V call is TRBV6-5, the J call TRBJ2-3, with D uncertain. V shed 6 bases and J shed 3 bases, with 10 bases lying between them. Germline CDR1 reads MNHEY; CDR2 reads SVGAGI. The CDR3 contains 13 residues. The chain's CDR3 is CASRGTTTDTQYF. The CDR3 DNA reads TGTGCCAGCAGAGGCACTACAACAGATACGCAGTATTTT.

The V gene is TRBV15, the J gene TRBJ1-4; D is possibly TRBD1 (5 bases). V was cut by 0 bases and J by 14 bases, with 10 bases left in between. In germline, CDR1 is LNHNV, CDR2 YYDKDF (reference sequence). This CDR3 has 12 amino acids. The DNA for the CDR3 is TGTGCCACCAGCAGAGATGGGGCAGGGCTGTTTTTT. Translated: CATSRDGAGLFF.

In its sample, this clone was seen once. The chain uses TRBV27 and TRBJ2-5; a possible D gene is TRBD2 (6 bases). CDR1 MNHEY and CDR2 SMNVEV come from the germline V gene (reference sequence). The V end was cut by 8 bases, the J end by 7 bases, with 20 bases between. The CDR3 has 14 residues. This CDR3 is CASGEARSRGTQYF. The CDR3 DNA reads TGTGCCAGCGGGGAGGCACGATCGAGGGGGACCCAGTACTTC.

The CDR3 reads CASSLGAGGVTGELFF. Written as DNA, the CDR3 is TGTGCCAGCAGCTTGGGGGCAGGGGGCGTCACCGGGGAGCTGTTTTTT. V usage is TRBV5-4 and J usage is TRBJ2-2; 8 nucleotides match TRBD1. CDR3 length equals 16 residues. V was pared by 0 bases and J by 4 bases, with 5 bases of the junction left unmatched. Per germline, CDR1 SGHNT and CDR2 YYREEE (reference sequence). Full variable domain (outside the CDR3, taken from reference TRBV5-4 and TRBJ2-2): ETGVTQSPTHLIKTRGQQVTLRCSSQSGHNTVSWYQQALGQGPQFIFQYYREEENGRGNFPPRFSGLQFPNYSSELNVNALELDDSALYLCASSLGAGGVTGELFFGEGSRLTVL.

The chain employs TRBV7-2 and TRBJ2-1, with 8 bases that match TRBD2. CDR1 and CDR2 from the germline V gene are SGHTA and FQGNSA. Trimming removed 4 bases from V and 10 bases from J; junction bases left unmatched: 12. The CDR3 runs 15 residues. CDR3 in amino acids: CASSYVGLASDEQFF. The CDR3, as DNA: TGTGCCAGCAGCTACGTCGGACTAGCTTCCGACGAGCAGTTCTTC.

DNA of the CDR3: TGTGCCACCAGTGATTTAGGGACAGGGCCTTCAGATACGCAGTATTTT. Its translation is CATSDLGTGPSDTQYF. The chain couples TRBV24-1 to TRBJ2-3; 9 bases match TRBD1. The CDR3 loop spans 16 amino acids. Germline values: CDR1 KGHDR, CDR2 SFDVKD. J was trimmed by 4 bases and V by 1 base; bases with no gene match: 5.

The V call is TRBV15, the J call TRBJ1-4; weak D call: TRBD1 (6 bases). With 7 bases removed from V and 3 bases from J, the gap between germline ends came to 21 bases. This CDR3 region has 17 residues. Germline-derived CDR1 and CDR2 are LNHNV and YYDKDF (reference sequence). The CDR3 sequence is CATTPGAGVRANEKLFF. CDR3 nucleotide sequence: TGTGCCACCACCCCCGGGGCAGGGGTCCGAGCTAATGAAAAACTGTTTTTT.

The chain combines TRBV7-8 with TRBJ1-1, with a possible D match to TRBD1 (6 bases). Germline CDR1 reads SGHVS; CDR2 reads FQNEAQ. The V end lost 0 bases, the J end lost 1 base, and 12 bases lay between the germline ends. The CDR3 sequence is 16 residues long. DNA for the CDR3: TGTGCCAGCAGCTTAGCTGAGGGCAGGGGGAACACTGAAGCTTTCTTT. This encodes CASSLAEGRGNTEAFF.

V gene TRBV11-2 combines with J gene TRBJ2-5; maybe TRBD1 (5 bases). Trimming shortened V by 5 bases and J by 6 bases, and 19 bases separated the two germline ends. This CDR3 region has 15 residues. Germline-derived CDR1 and CDR2 are SGHAT and FQNNGV. The CDR3 spells CASSGNLGAGQTQYF. The CDR3 DNA is TGTGCCAGCAGCGGCAACCTAGGGGCCGGGCAGACCCAGTACTTC.

This clone was seen only once. The chain joins TRBV19 to TRBJ2-1, with 7 bases identical to TRBD2. Germline V gene sequence: CDR1 LNHDA, CDR2 SQIVND (reference sequence). This CDR3 is built from 14 residues. Trimming removed 5 bases from V and 9 bases from J; junction bases left unmatched: 10. The CDR3 loop is CASSPSTSGGEQFF. CDR3 in DNA: TGTGCCAGTAGTCCTAGTACGTCGGGGGGTGAGCAGTTCTTC.